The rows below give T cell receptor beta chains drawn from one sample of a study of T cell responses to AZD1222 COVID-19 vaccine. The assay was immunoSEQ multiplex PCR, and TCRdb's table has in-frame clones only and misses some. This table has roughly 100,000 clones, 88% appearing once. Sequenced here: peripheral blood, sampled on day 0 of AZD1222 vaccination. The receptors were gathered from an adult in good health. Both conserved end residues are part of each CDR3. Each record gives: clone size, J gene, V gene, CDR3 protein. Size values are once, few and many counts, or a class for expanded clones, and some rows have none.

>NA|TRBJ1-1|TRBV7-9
CASSSSESGTFEAFF
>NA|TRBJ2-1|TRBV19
CASTPPGAAEQFF
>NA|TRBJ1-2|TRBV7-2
CASSLSEINYGYTF
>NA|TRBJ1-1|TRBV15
CATSRDRPREAFF
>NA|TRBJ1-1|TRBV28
CASSLHRGGTEAFF
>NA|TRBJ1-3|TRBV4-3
CASSQDREASRNNPSGNTIYF
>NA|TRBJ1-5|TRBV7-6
CASSLGPTGNSQPQHF
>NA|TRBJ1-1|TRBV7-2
CASSADSSLKAFF
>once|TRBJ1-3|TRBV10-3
CAISKEGNTIYF
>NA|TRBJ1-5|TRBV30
CAWSSGRNQPQHF
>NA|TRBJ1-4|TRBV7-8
CASSLRDSLVQGEKLFF
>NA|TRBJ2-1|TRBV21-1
CASSIQAGGPHNEQFF
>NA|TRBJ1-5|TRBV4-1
CASSQVSVYSNQPQHF
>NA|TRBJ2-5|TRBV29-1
CSVHRRETQYF
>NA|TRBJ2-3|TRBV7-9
CASRILVEGPSTDTQYF
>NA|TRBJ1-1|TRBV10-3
CAINDGNTEAFF
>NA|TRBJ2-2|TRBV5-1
CASSFPLAEGNTGELFF
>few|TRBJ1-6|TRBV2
CASSTRDRNNSPLHF
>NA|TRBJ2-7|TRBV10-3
CAISGGTGSGYEQYF
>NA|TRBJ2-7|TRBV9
CASSSTARTYEQYF
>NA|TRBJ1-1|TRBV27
CASSPKGTEAFF
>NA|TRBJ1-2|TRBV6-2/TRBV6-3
CASSLRFYGYTF
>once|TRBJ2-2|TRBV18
CASSADGDVSGELFF
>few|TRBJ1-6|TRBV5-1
CASGSTGVGPLHF
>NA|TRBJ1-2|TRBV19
CATFREYYGYTF
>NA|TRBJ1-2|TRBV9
CASSVAREGAFAGYTF
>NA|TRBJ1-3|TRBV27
CASSPRGLGNTIYF
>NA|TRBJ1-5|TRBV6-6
CASSRTGAAIYSNQPQHF
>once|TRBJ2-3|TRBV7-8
CASSLMSGSSTDTQYF
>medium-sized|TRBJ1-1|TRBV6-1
CASSAGVTEAFF
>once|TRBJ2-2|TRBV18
CASSPRMGQGNTGELFF
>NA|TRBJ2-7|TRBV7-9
CASSKLYEQYF
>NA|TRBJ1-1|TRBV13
CASRQGGTEAFF
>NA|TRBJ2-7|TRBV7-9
CVFAYSYEQYF
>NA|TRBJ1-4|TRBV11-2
CASSLGGGRANEKLFF
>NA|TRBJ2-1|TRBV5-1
CASSLTSGSSYNEQFF
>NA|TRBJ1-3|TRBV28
CASSPPGSGNTIYF
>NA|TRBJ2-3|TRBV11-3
CASSLEAGDTQYF
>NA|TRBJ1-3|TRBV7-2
CASSYDSGNTIYF
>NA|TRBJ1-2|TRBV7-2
CASSLEQGYGYTF
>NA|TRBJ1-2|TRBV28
CASRQGQGPAGYTF
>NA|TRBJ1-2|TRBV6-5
CASARQGPNYGYTF
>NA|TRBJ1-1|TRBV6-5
CASSYSTAAPSQAFF
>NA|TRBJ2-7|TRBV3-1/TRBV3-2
CASSQTSGTYEQYF
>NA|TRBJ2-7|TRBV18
CASSLNLYEQYF
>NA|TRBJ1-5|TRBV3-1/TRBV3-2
CASSDRPPRGNQPQHF
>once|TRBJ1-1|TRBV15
CATSPTRGNTEAFF
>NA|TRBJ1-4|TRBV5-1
CASSLGGLNEKLFF